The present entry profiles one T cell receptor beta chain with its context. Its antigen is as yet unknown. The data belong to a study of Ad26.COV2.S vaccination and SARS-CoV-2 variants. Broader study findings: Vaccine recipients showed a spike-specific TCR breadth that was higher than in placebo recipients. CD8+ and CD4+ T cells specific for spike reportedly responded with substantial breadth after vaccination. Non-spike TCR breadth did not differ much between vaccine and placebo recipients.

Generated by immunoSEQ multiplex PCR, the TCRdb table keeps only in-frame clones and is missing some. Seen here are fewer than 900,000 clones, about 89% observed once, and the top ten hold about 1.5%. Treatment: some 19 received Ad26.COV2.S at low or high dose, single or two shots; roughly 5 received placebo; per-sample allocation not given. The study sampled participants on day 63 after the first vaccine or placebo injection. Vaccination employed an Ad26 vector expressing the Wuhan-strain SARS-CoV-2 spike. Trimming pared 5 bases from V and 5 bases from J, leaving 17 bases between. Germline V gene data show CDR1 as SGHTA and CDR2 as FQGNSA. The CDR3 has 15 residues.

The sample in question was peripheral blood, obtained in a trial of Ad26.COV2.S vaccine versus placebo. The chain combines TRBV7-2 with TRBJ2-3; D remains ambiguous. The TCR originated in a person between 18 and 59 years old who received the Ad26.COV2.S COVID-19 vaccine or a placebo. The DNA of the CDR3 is TGTGCCAGCAGCCCCCGTAACCCAAACGTAGATACGCAGTATTTT. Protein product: CASSPRNPNVDTQYF.